One and the same sample provided the 24 T cell receptor beta chains below, sequenced in a study of beta chain features in type 1 diabetes. Study conclusions and caveats: Shorter TCRB CDR3s, moderately but significantly so, marked every one of the four CD4+ subsets in Type 1 diabetes patients.

Antigen specificity for these receptors is unknown. Sequenced material consisted of expressed TCRB transcripts (all of the isolated RNA was reverse transcribed). TCRdb's copy holds only in-frame clones and misses some; the assay was immunoSEQ multiplex PCR. In the table there are about 740,000 clones, 13% of which are singletons. Sample: naive CD4+ T cells from blood. These receptors were obtained from a man between 18 and 29 years old with type 1 diabetes.

The rearrangement links TRBV19 to TRBJ2-2; D is perhaps TRBD2 (5 bases). Germline-derived CDR1 and CDR2 are LNHDA and SQIVND (reference sequence). This CDR3 has 12 amino acids. V dropped 7 bases and J dropped 6 bases, with 9 bases sitting between them. CDR3 loop: CASKEVAGELFF. The CDR3 DNA follows: TGTGCCAGTAAGGAGGTCGCCGGGGAGCTGTTTTTT.

The chain employs TRBV5-1 and TRBJ1-1, with D perhaps TRBD1 (5 bases). The ends were cut back, 2 bases at V and 6 bases at J, with 8 bases in the middle. CDR1 is SGHRS, CDR2 YFSETQ, per germline. CDR3 size: 12 residues. The CDR3: CASSFTGPEAFF. In DNA form, the CDR3 reads TGCGCCAGCAGCTTCACAGGTCCTGAAGCTTTCTTT. Drawing the rest from reference TRBV5-1 and TRBJ1-1, the complete variable domain is KAGVTQTPRYLIKTRGQQVTLSCSPISGHRSVSWYQQTPGQGLQFLFEYFSETQRNKGNFPGRFSGRQFSNSRSEMNVSTLELGDSALYLCASSFTGPEAFFGQGTRLTVV.

This clone was seen more than once but under ten times. V is TRBV6-5 and J is TRBJ1-2, with TRBD1 matching over 8 bases. There are 13 residues in the CDR3. Trimming removed 6 bases from V and 4 bases from J; junction bases left unmatched: 4. Germline CDR1 and CDR2: MNHEY and SVGAGI. Written as DNA, the CDR3 is TGTGCCAGCAGGTCAGGGGGCGCCTATGGCTACACCTTC. It is translated as CASRSGGAYGYTF.

The chain couples TRBV5-1 to TRBJ2-7; 8 bases agree with TRBD1. With 0 bases clipped from V and 2 bases from J, the junction kept 1 base outside the gene matches. The CDR3 length is 14 residues. Germline V gene lookup returns CDR1 SGHRS and CDR2 YFSETQ. The chain's CDR3 is CASSLEGQAYEQYF. The CDR3 DNA reads TGCGCCAGCAGCTTGGAGGGACAGGCCTACGAGCAGTACTTC.

V gene TRBV29-1 combines with J gene TRBJ2-5, with TRBD1 as a possible D gene (5 bases). With 4 bases removed from V and 6 bases from J, the gap between germline ends came to 9 bases. The CDR3 has 11 residues. Germline V gene sequence: CDR1 SQVTM, CDR2 ANQGSEA. As DNA, the CDR3 is TGCAGCGTTGGACAGCAACAGACCCAGTACTTC. Translating it yields CSVGQQQTQYF.

This clone turned up a few times. The chain is built from TRBV30 and TRBJ2-1; D unclear. The CDR3 runs to 16 residues. V gave up 0 bases and J gave up 4 bases, with 16 bases separating them. Germline lookup yields CDR1 GTSNPN and CDR2 SVGIG (reference sequence). CDR3 in DNA: TGTGCCTGGAGTGTATTATCGCAGGTTGGGTACAATGAGCAGTTCTTC. It encodes CAWSVLSQVGYNEQFF.

This clone was detected only a few times. The V and J genes are TRBV27 and TRBJ2-1; a possible D gene is TRBD1 (5 bases). The CDR3 contains 14 residues. CDR1 is MNHEY and CDR2 is SMNVEV in the germline V gene (reference sequence). Trimming cost V 5 bases and J 3 bases, with 11 bases left between them. The CDR3 sequence: CASSPRQLYNEQFF. The CDR3 DNA sequence: TGTGCCAGCAGTCCCCGACAGCTCTACAATGAGCAGTTCTTC.

This chain connects TRBV2 to TRBJ1-1; a weak D match, TRBD1 (5 bases). V was clipped by 4 bases and J by 4 bases, with 7 bases between them. The CDR3 has 12 amino acids. From germline, CDR1 is SNHLY and CDR2 FYNNEI. CDR3 region: CASSAGSTEAFF. The CDR3 nucleotides are TGTGCCAGCAGTGCAGGGAGCACTGAAGCTTTCTTT.

The gene calls are TRBV30 and TRBJ2-1; D gene unclear. The V and J ends lost 1 base and 1 base respectively, with 8 bases between them. The CDR3 has 14 residues. CDR1 is GTSNPN and CDR2 is SVGIG in the germline V gene (reference sequence). The CDR3 DNA sequence: TGTGCCTGGAGTGACGCCAGGTCCTACAATGAGCAGTTCTTC. Its protein product is CAWSDARSYNEQFF.

This clone has just a few counts. This chain joins TRBV29-1 and TRBJ2-1, with D perhaps assigned TRBD1 or TRBD2 (5 bases each). This CDR3 has 10 residues. V lost 6 bases to trimming and J lost 9 bases, with 9 bases between them. The germline V gene encodes CDR1 SQVTM and CDR2 ANQGSEA. CDR3 in DNA: TGCAGCGTCCCGGGGCCTGAGCAGTTCTTC. Its translation is CSVPGPEQFF.

This clone occurred a few times. The chain carries TRBV7-2 and TRBJ2-1; 9 nucleotides agree with TRBD2. Per germline, CDR1 SGHTA and CDR2 FQGNSA. The CDR3 length is 15 residues. J lost 6 bases, V lost 1 base, and 4 bases had no gene match. The CDR3 DNA follows: TGTGCCAGCAGCTTAGTTACAGCGGGGGGCAATGAGCAGTTCTTC. Protein: CASSLVTAGGNEQFF. Supplemented by reference TRBV7-2 and TRBJ2-1, the full variable domain reads GAGVSQSPSNKVTEKGKDVELRCDPISGHTALYWYRQSLGQGLEFLIYFQGNSAPDKSGLPSDRFSAERTGGSVSTLTIQRTQQEDSAVYLCASSLVTAGGNEQFFGPGTRLTVL.

This clone was detected a few times. The chain employs TRBV30 and TRBJ1-6, with D unresolved. Looked up from germline, CDR1 is GTSNPN and CDR2 is SVGIG (reference sequence). This CDR3 has 11 residues. Trimming shortened V by 4 bases and J by 7 bases, and 5 bases separated the two germline ends. This CDR3 reads CAWTINSPLHF. The CDR3 nucleotides are TGTGCCTGGACTATAAATTCACCCCTCCACTTT.

The chain employs TRBV19 and TRBJ1-2; 9 bases match TRBD1. Germline V lookup: CDR1 LNHDA, CDR2 SQIVND (reference sequence). The CDR3 runs to 16 residues. The J segment lost 2 bases and the V segment lost 3 bases, leaving 7 bases of the junction unmatched. CDR3 coding DNA: TGTGCCAGTAGTATCCCCTCTGGACAGGGGAACTATGGCTACACCTTC. This translates into CASSIPSGQGNYGYTF.

The sample holds one count of this clone. The V gene is TRBV7-2, the J gene TRBJ2-5; D ambiguous. The CDR3 totals 14 residues. Germline loops: CDR1 SGHTA, CDR2 FQGNSA. Between the trimmed V and J ends, which lost 1 base and 0 bases, there was a span of 6 bases. CDR3 loop: CASSLGTHQETQYF. DNA of the CDR3: TGTGCCAGCAGCTTAGGGACCCACCAAGAGACCCAGTACTTC.

This clone appeared a few times. The chain is built from TRBV7-9 and TRBJ1-4; D is ambiguous. Per the germline V gene, CDR1 is SEHNR and CDR2 is FQNEAQ (reference sequence). V was clipped by 5 bases and J by 8 bases, with 15 bases between them. CDR3 length equals 14 residues. For the CDR3, the DNA is TGTGCCAGCAGCCCCCGGTTTCTAACGGAAAAACTGTTTTTT. This gives the protein CASSPRFLTEKLFF.

This clone occurred a few times. This chain links TRBV7-7 with TRBJ2-6; TRBD1 matches 8 bases. V trimming: 8 bases; J trimming: 0 bases; junction bases outside the gene matches: 18. The V gene's germline CDR1 is SSHAT and CDR2 FNYEAQ (reference sequence). This CDR3 contains 20 residues. CDR3 loop: CASRPALEDRAFSGANVLTF. DNA of the CDR3: TGTGCCAGCCGTCCTGCACTGGAGGACAGGGCGTTCTCTGGGGCCAACGTCCTGACTTTC.

V usage is TRBV29-1 and J usage is TRBJ1-2; D is ambiguous. CDR1 and CDR2 from the germline V gene are SQVTM and ANQGSEA. V shed 3 bases and J shed 8 bases, with 10 bases lying between them. CDR3 length: 11 residues. The CDR3, as DNA: TGCAGCGTTGAGTTTATGGAAGGCTACACCTTC. It is translated as CSVEFMEGYTF.

Note on this clone: Other DNA sequences of this sample code for an identical CDR3. The CDR3 loop reads CSVSGRLNTEAFF. CDR3 sequence (DNA): TGCAGCGTGAGCGGGAGGTTGAACACTGAAGCTTTCTTT. The J gene is TRBJ1-1, the V gene TRBV29-1; D call uncertain. V was pared by 6 bases and J by 0 bases, with 11 bases between. The germline gives CDR1 SQVTM, CDR2 ANQGSEA. CDR3 length equals 13 residues.

The chain joins TRBV10-3 to TRBJ1-1, with 7 bases fitting TRBD1. Germline CDR1 ENHRY, CDR2 SYGVKD. This CDR3 is built from 13 residues. Unmatched junction bases numbered 4, after V lost 8 bases and J lost 1 base. CDR3 amino acids: CAIGEGANTEAFF. Written as DNA, the CDR3 is TGTGCCATCGGGGAGGGGGCGAACACTGAAGCTTTCTTT.

The rearrangement joins TRBV7-9 to TRBJ1-2; D call uncertain. Germline V gene data show CDR1 as SEHNR and CDR2 as FQNEAQ (reference sequence). Trimming shortened V by 1 base and J by 1 base, and 10 bases separated the two germline ends. There are 15 residues in the CDR3. The CDR3, as DNA: TGTGCCAGCAGCTTAGTTGGCGAGCTTAACTATGGCTACACCTTC. This codes for CASSLVGELNYGYTF.

Points on this clone: The sample contains more than one DNA sequence encoding this CDR3. The chain recombines TRBV30 with TRBJ1-3; no clear D gene. Per the germline V gene, CDR1 is GTSNPN and CDR2 is SVGIG (reference sequence). CDR3 length equals 12 residues. Trimming stripped 1 base from V and 4 bases from J, with 5 bases between. CDR3 in amino acids: CAWSASGNTIYF. The CDR3 coding sequence is TGTGCCTGGAGTGCATCGGGAAACACCATATATTTT. Based on the CDR3 plus reference TRBV30 and TRBJ1-3, the full variable domain is SQTIHQWPATLVQPVGSPLSLECTVEGTSNPNLYWYRQAAGRGLQLLFYSVGIGQISSEVPQNLSASRPQDRQFILSSKKLLLSDSGFYLCAWSASGNTIYFGEGSWLTVV.

This clone came up a few times. The CDR3 here is CASSPGQGMNTEAFF. The CDR3 coding sequence is TGTGCCAGCTCACCGGGACAGGGGATGAACACTGAAGCTTTCTTT. The J gene is TRBJ1-1, the V gene TRBV18; 10 bases line up with TRBD1. Germline V lookup: CDR1 KGHSH, CDR2 LQKENI. The CDR3 length is 15 residues. The J segment lost 0 bases and the V segment lost 3 bases, leaving 1 base of the junction unmatched.

V is TRBV7-9 and J is TRBJ1-2; D is possibly TRBD1 (5 bases). Germline lookup yields CDR1 SEHNR and CDR2 FQNEAQ (reference sequence). This CDR3 has 14 amino acids. V gave up 2 bases and J gave up 2 bases, with 9 bases separating them. The CDR3 nucleotides are TGTGCCAGCAGCTTATCCGACAGCAACTATGGCTACACCTTC. Amino acid sequence: CASSLSDSNYGYTF. Looking up the rest from reference TRBV7-9 and TRBJ1-2 gives the full variable domain: DTGVSQNPRHKITKRGQNVTFRCDPISEHNRLYWYRQTLGQGPEFLTYFQNEAQLEKSRLLSDRFSAERPKGSFSTLEIQRTEQGDSAMYLCASSLSDSNYGYTFGSGTRLTVV.

The chain recombines TRBV2 with TRBJ2-7; weak D call: TRBD2 (5 bases). The CDR3 consists of 13 residues. V lost 4 bases and J lost 6, with 13 bases in between. Germline-derived CDR1 and CDR2 are SNHLY and FYNNEI. This CDR3 reads CASSAAREGEQYF. As DNA, the CDR3 is TGTGCCAGCAGTGCGGCCAGAGAGGGCGAGCAGTACTTC.